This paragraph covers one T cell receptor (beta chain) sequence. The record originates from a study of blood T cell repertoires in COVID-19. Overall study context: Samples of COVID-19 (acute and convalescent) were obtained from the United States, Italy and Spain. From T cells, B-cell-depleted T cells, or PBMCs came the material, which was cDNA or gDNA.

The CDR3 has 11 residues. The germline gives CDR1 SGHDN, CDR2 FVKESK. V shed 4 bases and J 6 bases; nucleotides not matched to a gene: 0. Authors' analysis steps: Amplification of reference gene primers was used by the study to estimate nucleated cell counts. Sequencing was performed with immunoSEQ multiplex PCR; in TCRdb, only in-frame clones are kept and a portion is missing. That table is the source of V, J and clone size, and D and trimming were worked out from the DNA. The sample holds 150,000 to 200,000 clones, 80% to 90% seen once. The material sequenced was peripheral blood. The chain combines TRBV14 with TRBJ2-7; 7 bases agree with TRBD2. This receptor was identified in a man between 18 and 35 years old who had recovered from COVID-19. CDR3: CASSPGGEQYF. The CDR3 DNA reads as TGTGCCAGCAGCCCGGGGGGCGAGCAGTACTTC.